These T cell receptor beta chains were read from a single sample in a study of long-term antiretroviral therapy in people with HIV. The table came from immunoSEQ multiplex PCR; TCRdb's copy has only in-frame clones and leaves some out. Of some 23,000 clones listed, approximately 80% were seen once; the top ten hold around 5%. The specimen was unsorted PBMCs, collected 0.3 years after starting antiretroviral therapy. These receptors all come from a man in his forties or fifties with HIV. Each CDR3 is given with its conserved first and last residue.

TRBV29-1	TRBJ1-1	CSVTLGVNTEAFF
TRBV11-2	TRBJ2-4	CASSFWDRGAGLGKNIQYF
TRBV30	TRBJ2-1	CAWRTVAGVYNEQFF
TRBV15	TRBJ1-2	CATSRDGNPYGYTF
TRBV13	TRBJ2-2	CASSKGIHKSNTGELFF
TRBV11-1	TRBJ1-5	CASSAGQGWRNQPQHF
TRBV20-1	TRBJ2-3	CSARVRDTQYF
TRBV16	TRBJ1-1	CASSQSGRVAEAFF
TRBV7-9	TRBJ2-7	CASSLGRLAETYEQYF
TRBV6-5	TRBJ2-1	CASSYAGEWYNEQFF
TRBV25-1	TRBJ1-4	CASSEIKQGPNEKLFF
TRBV2	TRBJ1-1	CAGNPGASGFTEAFF
TRBV10-2	TRBJ1-2	CASSEKTPKVYGYTF
TRBV5-5	TRBJ2-3	CASSRGLAGDTQYF
TRBV18	TRBJ2-5	CASSPGTDQETQYF
TRBV4-1	TRBJ2-2	CASSQGSDGDTGELFF
TRBV5-8	TRBJ2-5	CASTSGGGGGETQYF
TRBV6-6	TRBJ1-1	CASSYGTSNTEAFF
TRBV30	TRBJ1-6	CAWTKTRDRGTLHF
TRBV7-8	TRBJ1-5	CASSLEGDSNQPQHF
TRBV5-1	TRBJ2-7	CASSLYQGASYEQYF
TRBV29-1	TRBJ1-1	CSAGTFMNTEAFF
TRBV28	TRBJ2-3	CASSLELVITDTQYF
TRBV28	TRBJ1-1	CASSLQGGTEAFF
TRBV2	TRBJ2-7	CASSENRGGTYEQYF
TRBV28	TRBJ2-7	CASSRTPETSYEQYF
TRBV9	TRBJ2-7	CASSPFDRGPYEQYF
TRBV11-2	TRBJ2-7	CASSLTTSTYEQYF
TRBV5-4	TRBJ1-2	CASSHKDLVGGYTF
TRBV27	TRBJ2-1	CASSSGDEQFF
TRBV9	TRBJ2-7	CASSDSTYEQYF
TRBV7-8	TRBJ2-3	CASSVGQGGTDTQYF
TRBV6-1	TRBJ1-2	CATSQGWYYGYTF
TRBV4-3	TRBJ1-1	CASARTLNTEAFF
TRBV6-4	TRBJ2-3	CASSEGAETDTQYF
TRBV7-2	TRBJ2-7	CASSPGGYEQYF
TRBV9	TRBJ1-1	CASSVAEALTEAFF
TRBV19	TRBJ1-1	CASNHRGKSEAFF
TRBV4-1	TRBJ1-1	CASSQDPGSTEAFF
TRBV11-2	TRBJ1-1	CASSLEPGTEAFF
TRBV30	TRBJ2-7	CAWSVGGAYEQYF
TRBV20-1	TRBJ2-7	CSALASYEQYF
TRBV5-1	TRBJ2-5	CASTYNSYQETQYF
TRBV5-1	TRBJ2-7	CASNTGQSYEQYF
TRBV14	TRBJ1-1	CASSQVLSKQAFF
TRBV5-1	TRBJ1-5	CASRAGTGENQPQHF